Below are 21 T cell receptor beta chains sequenced from a single sample in a study of T cells after yellow fever vaccination. TCRdb independently ran MiXCR on the 5' RACE reads; one entry per CDR3 protein. The sample records over 300,000 distinct CDR3 sequences, 6.8% being singletons. Sequenced here: PBMCs, sampled approximately 40 days after the first yellow fever vaccination. Receptors were obtained from a man aged 18 to 35 who received the YFV17D yellow fever vaccine.

This clonotype was found many times. The chain recombines TRBV4-2 with TRBJ2-5, with TRBD2 matching over 7 bases. The CDR3 spans 16 residues. J lost 4 bases, V lost 0 bases, and 8 bases had no gene match. Germline V gives CDR1 LGHNA, CDR2 YNFKEQ. CDR3 nucleotides: TGTGCCAGCAGCCAAGATCTTGGGTGGGGGGGAGAGACCCAGTACTTC. This encodes CASSQDLGWGGETQYF.

This chain uses TRBV7-6 with TRBJ2-2, with D unresolved. The germline CDR1 and CDR2 sequences are SGHVS and FNYEAQ. The CDR3 covers 14 residues. V shed 5 bases and J shed 0 bases, with 7 bases lying between them. The DNA for the CDR3 is TGTGCCAGCAGCCCCCAATCGAACACCGGGGAGCTGTTTTTT. The encoded protein is CASSPQSNTGELFF.

This clonotype appeared a few times. The chain is built from TRBV3-1 and TRBJ1-2; no firm D call. Germline V gene data show CDR1 as LGHDT and CDR2 as YNNKEL (reference sequence). The CDR3 runs 12 residues. The V and J ends lost 10 bases and 6 bases respectively, with 15 bases between them. CDR3 region: CATLGRNHGYTF. Here the CDR3 DNA reads TGTGCCACCCTAGGACGGAATCATGGCTACACCTTC.

This chain connects TRBV7-6 to TRBJ2-3; 8 positions match TRBD2. The CDR3 is 16 amino acids. Trimming removed 0 bases from V and 4 bases from J; junction bases left unmatched: 6. The germline V gene has CDR1 SGHVS and CDR2 FNYEAQ. The CDR3 nucleotides read TGTGCCAGCAGCTTAGCGAACGGGGGGGCCCCAGATACGCAGTATTTT. The encoded protein is CASSLANGGAPDTQYF.

This clonotype was seen more than once but under ten times. The rearrangement joins TRBV5-1 to TRBJ1-4; D not certain. The CDR3 sequence is 15 residues long. CDR1 SGHRS and CDR2 YFSETQ come from the germline V gene. Trimming cost V 1 base and J 0 bases, with 7 bases left between them. The CDR3 nucleotides read TGCGCCAGCAGCTTGTCCCCCGCAACTAATGAAAAACTGTTTTTT. Translating gives CASSLSPATNEKLFF.

This clonotype was picked up many times. The chain recombines TRBV11-2 with TRBJ2-7; a weak D match, TRBD1 (5 bases). The CDR3 is made up of 15 amino acids. Deletions cut 3 bases from V and 6 bases from J, with 18 bases between. Germline V gene sequence: CDR1 SGHAT, CDR2 FQNNGV. DNA of the CDR3: TGTGCCAGCAGCTTCCAAGGGGTACTTTCGGGCGAGCAGTACTTC. The encoded protein is CASSFQGVLSGEQYF.

The J gene is TRBJ2-2, the V gene TRBV7-3; TRBD1 is a possible D gene (5 bases). The CDR3 runs to 15 residues. Germline V gene data show CDR1 as SGHTA and CDR2 as FQGTGA. V gave up 2 bases and J gave up 6 bases, with 13 bases separating them. This CDR3 is CASSLGAAGPGELFF. CDR3 in DNA: TGTGCCAGCAGCTTAGGGGCAGCAGGCCCCGGGGAGCTGTTTTTT.

The chain joins TRBV9 to TRBJ2-5; no firm D call. V was cut by 2 bases and J by 5 bases, with 10 bases left in between. The CDR3 sequence is 13 residues long. Germline V lookup: CDR1 SGDLS, CDR2 YYNGEE. The CDR3 DNA reads as TGTGCCAGCAGCGTGAGGCAGGAGGAGACCCAGTACTTC. Protein product: CASSVRQEETQYF. Full variable domain (rest looked up from reference TRBV9 and TRBJ2-5): DSGVTQTPKHLITATGQRVTLRCSPRSGDLSVYWYQQSLDQGLQFLIQYYNGEERAKGNILERFSAQQFPDLHSELNLSSLELGDSALYFCASSVRQEETQYFGPGTRLLVL.

This clonotype was observed at least ten times. The chain has TRBV4-3 and TRBJ2-7; the D call may be TRBD1 or TRBD2 (5 bases each). CDR3 length equals 14 residues. Trimming stripped 2 bases from V and 2 bases from J, with 10 bases between. Germline V CDR1 and CDR2: LGHNA, YSLEER. For the CDR3, the DNA is TGCGCCAGCAGCCAAAAGACGGGACCCTACGAGCAGTACTTC. Translating it yields CASSQKTGPYEQYF.

This clonotype was found many times. V is TRBV5-1 and J is TRBJ2-1, with D perhaps matching TRBD2 (6 bases). V lost 6 bases to trimming and J lost 7 bases, with 17 bases between them. Germline CDR1 and CDR2: SGHRS and YFSETQ. CDR3 length: 14 residues. CDR3 sequence: CASKERDSGNEQFF. The CDR3 DNA follows: TGCGCCAGCAAAGAAAGGGACTCGGGAAATGAGCAGTTCTTC.

This chain joins TRBV9 and TRBJ1-5; D may be TRBD1 (5 bases). Germline assignment: CDR1 SGDLS and CDR2 YYNGEE. The CDR3 extends over 16 amino acids. Trimming left V 0 bases short and J 4 bases short, with 14 bases between. The DNA of the CDR3 is TGTGCCAGCAGCGTAGAAGGGGTATTGAGGAATCAGCCCCAGCATTTT. This codes for CASSVEGVLRNQPQHF.

The chain is built from TRBV7-2 and TRBJ1-1; tentatively, D is TRBD1 (5 bases). This CDR3 comprises 13 residues. Germline values: CDR1 SGHTA, CDR2 FQGNSA. Trimming pared 5 bases from V and 3 bases from J, leaving 10 bases between. The CDR3 coding sequence is TGTGCCAGCAGCCCACGACAGTACACTGAAGCTTTCTTT. Protein product: CASSPRQYTEAFF.

This sequence joins TRBV12-3 or TRBV12-4 and TRBJ2-7; TRBD2 is a possible D gene (6 bases). V lost 1 base and J 4 bases, leaving 14 bases between the germline ends. The CDR3 sequence is 15 residues long. The CDR3 sequence: CASSLGGRYAYEQYV. In DNA form, the CDR3 reads TGTGCCAGCAGTTTAGGAGGGAGGTATGCGTACGAGCAGTACGTC.

This clonotype was counted a few times. The chain links TRBV29-1 to TRBJ1-1; 7 bases match TRBD1. The V gene end was trimmed by 2 bases and the J gene end by 1 base; junction bases not matched to a gene: 4. Germline-derived CDR1 and CDR2 are SQVTM and ANQGSEA. The CDR3 is 14 amino acids. CDR3 loop: CSVEPTGRNTEAFF. The CDR3 DNA is TGCAGCGTTGAACCGACAGGGAGGAACACTGAAGCTTTCTTT.

The table lists this clonotype with many counts. The chain is built from TRBV6-2 or TRBV6-3 and TRBJ2-7, with a possible D match to TRBD2 (5 bases). The CDR3 is made up of 16 amino acids. V was clipped by 0 bases and J by 7 bases, with 19 bases between them. Germline assignment: CDR1 MNHEY and CDR2 SVGEGT. The CDR3 is CASSYSSTGIFFEQYF. CDR3 coding DNA: TGTGCCAGCAGTTACTCGAGTACGGGGATTTTTTTTGAGCAGTACTTC.

The sample holds a few counts of this clonotype. The rearrangement joins TRBV5-6 to TRBJ2-7; D unresolved. CDR3 length equals 15 residues. The V gene lost 2 bases and the J gene lost 3 bases, with 15 bases spanning the gap. Germline lookup yields CDR1 SGHDT and CDR2 YYEEEE. CDR3 amino acids: CASSFNHLSLYEQYV. CDR3 sequence (DNA): TGTGCCAGCAGCTTTAACCACTTAAGTCTCTACGAGCAGTACGTC.

This clonotype was picked up a small number of times. The chain employs TRBV28 and TRBJ1-2, with a tentative D call TRBD1 (5 bases). Per germline, CDR1 MDHEN and CDR2 SYDVKM. The CDR3 has 12 amino acids. Trimming removed 3 bases from V and 6 bases from J, with 8 bases in between. In nucleotides, the CDR3 is TGTGCCAGCAGTTTTGGGGGAAATGGCTACACCTTC. Its translation: CASSFGGNGYTF.

This clonotype was counted at least ten times. The chain combines TRBV4-3 with TRBJ2-5; D not resolved. The V and J ends lost 0 bases and 8 bases respectively, with 10 bases between them. Germline V gene lookup returns CDR1 LGHNA and CDR2 YSLEER. CDR3 length equals 13 residues. The CDR3 is CASSQDSMTTQYF. CDR3 DNA: TGCGCCAGCAGCCAAGATAGCATGACTACCCAGTACTTC.

This sequence joins TRBV28 and TRBJ1-4; no definite D call. Trimming pared 10 bases from V and 5 bases from J, leaving 8 bases between. The germline CDR1 and CDR2 sequences are MDHEN and SYDVKM. The CDR3 is made up of 11 amino acids. CDR3 region: CATWLNEKLFF. The CDR3 bases are TGTGCCACTTGGCTGAATGAAAAACTGTTTTTT. Full variable domain (remainder filled in from reference TRBV28 and TRBJ1-4): DVKVTQSSRYLVKRTGEKVFLECVQDMDHENMFWYRQDPGLGLRLIYFSYDVKMKEKGDIPEGYSVSREKKERFSLILESASTNQTSMYLCATWLNEKLFFGSGTQLSVL.

This clonotype was counted many times. CDR3 protein: CASSQEGLEAFF. The CDR3 region has the DNA TGTGCCAGCAGCCAAGAGGGACTAGAGGCGTTCTTC. This chain uses TRBV3-1 with TRBJ2-1; 8 bases match TRBD2. With 0 bases clipped from V and 15 bases from J, the junction kept 4 bases outside the gene matches. The germline CDR1 and CDR2 sequences are LGHDT and YNNKEL (reference sequence). CDR3 size: 12 residues.

This clonotype was picked up a small number of times. This may arise from a read error, as a much more abundant clone is one base away. The chain joins TRBV7-6 to TRBJ2-3, with D unclear. This CDR3 spans 12 amino acids. V was shortened by 2 bases and J by 3 bases, with 3 bases between the two germline ends. Germline CDR1 is SGHVS and CDR2 is FNYEAQ. CDR3 protein: CASSLKTDTQYF. CDR3 in DNA: TGTGCCAGCAGCTTAAAAACAGATACGCAGTATTTT.